These T cell receptor beta chains were read from a single sample in a study of blood T cell repertoires in COVID-19. Using immunoSEQ multiplex PCR, the repertoire was profiled, and TCRdb retains in-frame clones only, with some absent. Of about 240,000 clones in the sample, 75% to 85% were seen once. Sequencing input: peripheral blood. The receptor source for this set is a woman in her 70s with acute or convalescent COVID-19. Each CDR3 is given with its conserved first and last residue. D genes are given only for firm matches.

CASIRGQGSYGYTF,14,TRBJ1-2,TRBV6-5,TRBD1
CASSSGRRATNEQYF,15,TRBJ2-7,TRBV11-2,-
CASSLSGEQQPQHF,14,TRBJ1-5,TRBV7-2,-
CASSSQGVETQYF,13,TRBJ2-5,TRBV2,-
CASSSQGRVGELFF,14,TRBJ2-2,TRBV11-3,-
CASSQGQGAVYGYTF,15,TRBJ1-2,TRBV6-6,TRBD1
CASSLFSGSTDTQYF,15,TRBJ2-3,TRBV7-6,-
CASSQERQLNYGYTF,15,TRBJ1-2,TRBV4-1,-
CASSLAGQPYNEQFF,15,TRBJ2-1,TRBV5-1,-
CASSQDGTSGGAGKQFF,17,TRBJ2-1,TRBV3-1/TRBV3-2,TRBD2
CASSPSQVGPQHF,13,TRBJ1-5,TRBV3-1/TRBV3-2,-
CASSYVGVRVYNEQFF,16,TRBJ2-1,TRBV6-5,-
CASSFYIQARSYEQYF,16,TRBJ2-7,TRBV11-2,-
CATSDLGTGWNQPQHF,16,TRBJ1-5,TRBV24-1,TRBD1
CASSLAGTPNYGYTF,15,TRBJ1-2,TRBV7-2,-
CASSPQRGHSGNTIYF,16,TRBJ1-3,TRBV7-2,-
CASSIGDTSNQPQHF,15,TRBJ1-5,TRBV19,-
CASSLRRGGQPQHF,14,TRBJ1-5,TRBV7-2,-
CASRYLRNRGDSPLHF,16,TRBJ1-6,TRBV27,TRBD1
CASTVSIGGGYTF,13,TRBJ1-2,TRBV12-3/TRBV12-4,-
CSAPPRGQGSYNEQFF,16,TRBJ2-1,TRBV29-1,-
CASSPPTGGYGYTF,14,TRBJ1-2,TRBV18,TRBD1
CASTQDIYNEQFF,13,TRBJ2-1,TRBV7-9,-
CASSLVTGGRQPQHF,15,TRBJ1-5,TRBV28,TRBD1
CASSLAADRITYNEQFF,17,TRBJ2-1,TRBV7-9,-
CASSLLDRGMTDTQYF,16,TRBJ2-3,TRBV9,TRBD1
CASSQLDRRDNEQFF,15,TRBJ2-1,TRBV4-1,TRBD1